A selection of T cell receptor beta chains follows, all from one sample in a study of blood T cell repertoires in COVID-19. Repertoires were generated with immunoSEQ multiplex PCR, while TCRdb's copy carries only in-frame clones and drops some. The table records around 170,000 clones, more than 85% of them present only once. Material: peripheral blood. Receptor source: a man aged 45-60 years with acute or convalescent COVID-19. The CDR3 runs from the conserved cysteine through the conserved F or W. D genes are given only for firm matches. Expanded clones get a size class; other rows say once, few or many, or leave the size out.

CDR3aa: CASSSGVGGNQPQHF
CDR3nt: TGTGCCAGCAGCTCAGGGGTGGGTGGCAATCAGCCCCAGCATTTT
j_gene: TRBJ1-5
d_gene: NA
abundance: NA
v_gene: TRBV5-4

CDR3aa: CARCQGPNHEQFF
CDR3nt: TGTGCCCGTTGCCAGGGCCCTAATCACGAGCAGTTCTTC
j_gene: TRBJ2-1
d_gene: NA
abundance: NA
v_gene: TRBV9

CDR3aa: CASFRGMNTEAFF
CDR3nt: TGTGCCAGCTTCAGGGGCATGAACACTGAAGCTTTCTTT
j_gene: TRBJ1-1
d_gene: NA
abundance: once
v_gene: TRBV2

CDR3aa: CASSIMANNQPQHF
CDR3nt: TGTGCCAGTAGTATAATGGCAAACAATCAGCCCCAGCATTTT
j_gene: TRBJ1-5
d_gene: NA
abundance: NA
v_gene: TRBV19

CDR3aa: CASSYAGLSETQYF
CDR3nt: TGTGCCAGCAGTTACGCAGGACTGTCAGAGACCCAGTACTTC
j_gene: TRBJ2-5
d_gene: NA
abundance: NA
v_gene: TRBV6-2/TRBV6-3

CDR3aa: CASSIGQTSNQPQHF
CDR3nt: TGTGCCAGTAGTATAGGACAGACCAGCAATCAGCCCCAGCATTTT
j_gene: TRBJ1-5
d_gene: NA
abundance: NA
v_gene: TRBV19

CDR3aa: CASSLELGRETQYF
CDR3nt: TGTGCCAGCAGCCTAGAATTAGGGAGGGAGACCCAGTACTTC
j_gene: TRBJ2-5
d_gene: NA
abundance: NA
v_gene: TRBV7-2

CDR3aa: CASSAKTGQTSYGYTF
CDR3nt: TGTGCCAGTAGTGCGAAGACAGGGCAGACATCCTATGGCTACACCTTC
j_gene: TRBJ1-2
d_gene: TRBD1
abundance: NA
v_gene: TRBV19

CDR3aa: CASRPDGTGGTDTQYF
CDR3nt: TGCGCCAGCAGGCCGGACGGGACAGGGGGCACAGATACGCAGTATTTT
j_gene: TRBJ2-3
d_gene: TRBD1
abundance: NA
v_gene: TRBV5-1

CDR3aa: CSAGLGVAFF
CDR3nt: TGCAGTGCTGGCCTCGGGGTGGCTTTCTTT
j_gene: TRBJ1-1
d_gene: NA
abundance: NA
v_gene: TRBV20-1

CDR3aa: CASTTGLGTQYF
CDR3nt: TGTGCCAGCACCACAGGGTTGGGGACCCAGTACTTC
j_gene: TRBJ2-5
d_gene: NA
abundance: NA
v_gene: TRBV19

CDR3aa: CAITVEQGGNTIYF
CDR3nt: TGTGCCATCACCGTGGAACAGGGTGGTAACACCATATATTTT
j_gene: TRBJ1-3
d_gene: NA
abundance: NA
v_gene: TRBV10-3

CDR3aa: CASRPTGLGNQPQHF
CDR3nt: TGTGCCAGCAGGCCCACAGGGTTGGGCAATCAGCCCCAGCATTTT
j_gene: TRBJ1-5
d_gene: NA
abundance: NA
v_gene: TRBV6-5

CDR3aa: CASSQPRATDSNQPQHF
CDR3nt: TGCGCCAGCAGTCAGCCCCGCGCGACAGATAGCAATCAGCCCCAGCATTTT
j_gene: TRBJ1-5
d_gene: NA
abundance: NA
v_gene: TRBV23-1

CDR3aa: CASSTGYYEQYF
CDR3nt: TGTGCCAGCAGCACCGGTTACTACGAGCAGTACTTC
j_gene: TRBJ2-7
d_gene: NA
abundance: NA
v_gene: TRBV28

CDR3aa: CASSTSVGELFF
CDR3nt: TGTGCCAGCAGCACTAGCGTCGGGGAGCTGTTTTTT
j_gene: TRBJ2-2
d_gene: TRBD2
abundance: once
v_gene: TRBV5-5

CDR3aa: CAWSRQSSGNTIYF
CDR3nt: TGTGCCTGGAGCAGACAGAGCTCTGGAAACACCATATATTTT
j_gene: TRBJ1-3
d_gene: NA
abundance: NA
v_gene: TRBV30

CDR3aa: CASSEAGQGKETQYF
CDR3nt: TGTGCCAGCAGCGAGGCGGGACAGGGTAAAGAGACCCAGTACTTC
j_gene: TRBJ2-5
d_gene: TRBD1
abundance: NA
v_gene: TRBV5-8

CDR3aa: CASSRGASGIQETQYF
CDR3nt: TGTGCCAGCAGCCGGGGGGCTAGCGGAATCCAAGAGACCCAGTACTTC
j_gene: TRBJ2-5
d_gene: NA
abundance: NA
v_gene: TRBV13

CDR3aa: CASSQVGGSEKLFF
CDR3nt: TGCGCCAGCAGCCAAGTAGGGGGCAGTGAAAAACTGTTTTTT
j_gene: TRBJ1-4
d_gene: TRBD1
abundance: NA
v_gene: TRBV4-1

CDR3aa: CASSEWGGKKNTEAFF
CDR3nt: TGTGCCAGCAGTGAATGGGGGGGCAAGAAGAACACTGAAGCTTTCTTT
j_gene: TRBJ1-1
d_gene: NA
abundance: NA
v_gene: TRBV25-1

CDR3aa: CASSTPRGDTQYF
CDR3nt: TGTGCCAGTAGCACCCCCAGGGGAGATACGCAGTATTTT
j_gene: TRBJ2-3
d_gene: NA
abundance: NA
v_gene: TRBV19

CDR3aa: CASSRSGQFYGYTF
CDR3nt: TGTGCCAGCAGCCGATCGGGACAGTTCTATGGCTACACCTTC
j_gene: TRBJ1-2
d_gene: TRBD1
abundance: NA
v_gene: TRBV14

CDR3aa: CASSLSGGTYEQYF
CDR3nt: TGTGCCAGCAGCTTGTCAGGGGGGACCTACGAGCAGTACTTC
j_gene: TRBJ2-7
d_gene: NA
abundance: NA
v_gene: TRBV7-8

CDR3aa: CASSYSRQHEAFF
CDR3nt: TGTGCCAGCAGTTACTCGAGGCAGCATGAAGCTTTCTTT
j_gene: TRBJ1-1
d_gene: NA
abundance: NA
v_gene: TRBV6-5

CDR3aa: CASSLEDRINNEQFF
CDR3nt: TGTGCCAGCAGCTTGGAGGACAGGATTAACAATGAGCAGTTCTTC
j_gene: TRBJ2-1
d_gene: TRBD1
abundance: NA
v_gene: TRBV5-5

CDR3aa: CASSRDRGRGNTIYF
CDR3nt: TGCGCCAGCAGTCGAGACAGGGGACGAGGAAACACCATATATTTT
j_gene: TRBJ1-3
d_gene: TRBD1
abundance: NA
v_gene: TRBV10-1

CDR3aa: CASSLGSRGSSYNEQFF
CDR3nt: TGTGCCAGCAGCTTAGGCTCGAGGGGGAGCTCCTACAATGAGCAGTTCTTC
j_gene: TRBJ2-1
d_gene: NA
abundance: NA
v_gene: TRBV13

CDR3aa: CASSPQGQPQHF
CDR3nt: TGTGCCAGTAGTCCTCAGGGCCAGCCCCAGCATTTT
j_gene: TRBJ1-5
d_gene: NA
abundance: NA
v_gene: TRBV19

CDR3aa: CAITPDRDKDTQYF
CDR3nt: TGTGCCATCACCCCCGACAGGGATAAGGATACGCAGTATTTT
j_gene: TRBJ2-3
d_gene: TRBD1
abundance: NA
v_gene: TRBV10-3

CDR3aa: CAISNREGTDTQYF
CDR3nt: TGTGCCATTTCAAATCGCGAGGGCACAGATACGCAGTATTTT
j_gene: TRBJ2-3
d_gene: NA
abundance: NA
v_gene: TRBV10-3

CDR3aa: CASSLGEGNQPQHF
CDR3nt: TGTGCCAGCAGCCTAGGCGAGGGCAATCAGCCCCAGCATTTT
j_gene: TRBJ1-5
d_gene: NA
abundance: once
v_gene: TRBV7-6

CDR3aa: CASSLSGENEKLFF
CDR3nt: TGTGCCAGCAGCTTGTCGGGGGAGAATGAAAAACTGTTTTTT
j_gene: TRBJ1-4
d_gene: NA
abundance: once
v_gene: TRBV13

CDR3aa: CASSQDPPSQNNSPLHF
CDR3nt: TGCGCCAGCAGCCAAGATCCCCCCAGTCAAAATAATTCACCCCTCCACTTT
j_gene: TRBJ1-6
d_gene: NA
abundance: NA
v_gene: TRBV4-3

CDR3aa: CASSDPRQGAREQYF
CDR3nt: TGTGCCAGCAGTGATCCCCGACAGGGGGCCCGGGAGCAGTACTTC
j_gene: TRBJ2-7
d_gene: TRBD1
abundance: NA
v_gene: TRBV6-1

CDR3aa: CSVSLHLNEKLFF
CDR3nt: TGCAGCGTTTCGTTACACCTTAATGAAAAACTGTTTTTT
j_gene: TRBJ1-4
d_gene: NA
abundance: few
v_gene: TRBV29-1

CDR3aa: CASSYVRETQYF
CDR3nt: TGTGCCAGCAGTTACGTTCGGGAGACCCAGTACTTC
j_gene: TRBJ2-5
d_gene: NA
abundance: NA
v_gene: TRBV28

CDR3aa: CASSSVTTSGPYNEQFF
CDR3nt: TGTGCCAGCAGTTCCGTAACGACTAGCGGGCCCTACAATGAGCAGTTCTTC
j_gene: TRBJ2-1
d_gene: TRBD2
abundance: once
v_gene: TRBV27

CDR3aa: CASSLQGNYGYTF
CDR3nt: TGTGCCAGCAGTCTCCAGGGGAACTATGGCTACACCTTC
j_gene: TRBJ1-2
d_gene: NA
abundance: NA
v_gene: TRBV27

CDR3aa: CASRQGRAGELFF
CDR3nt: TGCGCCAGCCGACAGGGTAGGGCCGGGGAGCTGTTTTTT
j_gene: TRBJ2-2
d_gene: TRBD1
abundance: NA
v_gene: TRBV5-1

CDR3aa: CASSGQGEPYNEQFF
CDR3nt: TGCGCCAGCAGTGGACAGGGCGAGCCCTACAATGAGCAGTTCTTC
j_gene: TRBJ2-1
d_gene: TRBD1
abundance: once
v_gene: TRBV4-1

CDR3aa: CASRLAANTGELFF
CDR3nt: TGTGCCAGCCGATTGGCGGCGAACACCGGGGAGCTGTTTTTT
j_gene: TRBJ2-2
d_gene: NA
abundance: NA
v_gene: TRBV11-1

CDR3aa: CASTLSGSIGNSPLHF
CDR3nt: TGTGCCAGCACTCTGAGTGGGAGTATCGGGAATTCACCCCTCCACTTT
j_gene: TRBJ1-6
d_gene: NA
abundance: NA
v_gene: TRBV27

CDR3aa: CASSSKLASPLHF
CDR3nt: TGTGCCAGCAGCTCGAAACTTGCTTCACCCCTCCACTTT
j_gene: TRBJ1-6
d_gene: NA
abundance: NA
v_gene: TRBV3-1/TRBV3-2

CDR3aa: CASSLLPRRGTTSTDTQYF
CDR3nt: TGTGCCAGCAGCTTATTACCACGGCGGGGGACCACTAGCACAGATACGCAGTATTTT
j_gene: TRBJ2-3
d_gene: TRBD2
abundance: once
v_gene: TRBV7-2

CDR3aa: CASSPGGGTNYGYTF
CDR3nt: TGTGCCAGCAGTCCCGGTGGAGGGACTAACTATGGCTACACCTTC
j_gene: TRBJ1-2
d_gene: NA
abundance: NA
v_gene: TRBV27

CDR3aa: CASSLGGGDQPQHF
CDR3nt: TGTGCCAGCAGCTTAGGGGGAGGGGATCAGCCCCAGCATTTT
j_gene: TRBJ1-5
d_gene: NA
abundance: once
v_gene: TRBV7-9

CDR3aa: CASSYSISGHPRPQHF
CDR3nt: TGTGCCAGCAGTTACTCGATTTCAGGGCACCCAAGGCCCCAGCATTTT
j_gene: TRBJ1-5
d_gene: NA
abundance: few
v_gene: TRBV6-2/TRBV6-3

CDR3aa: CASSYLQGSSYNEQFF
CDR3nt: TGCGCCAGCAGCTATCTACAGGGAAGCTCCTACAATGAGCAGTTCTTC
j_gene: TRBJ2-1
d_gene: NA
abundance: NA
v_gene: TRBV5-1

CDR3aa: CSVAGTGDVPGETQYF
CDR3nt: TGCAGCGTGGCCGGGACAGGGGATGTTCCGGGAGAGACCCAGTACTTC
j_gene: TRBJ2-5
d_gene: TRBD1
abundance: NA
v_gene: TRBV29-1

CDR3aa: CASTGPGAGNTIYF
CDR3nt: TGTGCCAGCACGGGGCCGGGGGCTGGAAACACCATATATTTT
j_gene: TRBJ1-3
d_gene: NA
abundance: NA
v_gene: TRBV6-6

CDR3aa: CASSLSGTYNSPLHF
CDR3nt: TGCGCCAGCAGCTTGAGCGGGACCTATAATTCACCCCTCCACTTT
j_gene: TRBJ1-6
d_gene: NA
abundance: NA
v_gene: TRBV5-1

CDR3aa: CASSLDRGNEQFF
CDR3nt: TGTGCCAGCAGCCTCGACAGGGGGAATGAGCAGTTCTTC
j_gene: TRBJ2-1
d_gene: TRBD1
abundance: NA
v_gene: TRBV25-1

CDR3aa: CASRGTSGSYNEQFF
CDR3nt: TGTGCCAGCAGGGGGACTAGCGGAAGTTACAATGAGCAGTTCTTC
j_gene: TRBJ2-1
d_gene: TRBD2
abundance: NA
v_gene: TRBV2

CDR3aa: CASNLGVGRGHGYGYTF
CDR3nt: TGCGCCAGCAATTTAGGGGTGGGCCGCGGCCACGGCTATGGCTACACCTTC
j_gene: TRBJ1-2
d_gene: NA
abundance: NA
v_gene: TRBV5-1

CDR3aa: CAWSPLAGRQETQYF
CDR3nt: TGTGCCTGGAGTCCCCTAGCGGGTAGGCAAGAGACCCAGTACTTC
j_gene: TRBJ2-5
d_gene: TRBD2
abundance: once
v_gene: TRBV30

CDR3aa: CASSLAGVEGETQYF
CDR3nt: TGTGCCAGCAGCTTAGCGGGAGTAGAAGGGGAGACCCAGTACTTC
j_gene: TRBJ2-5
d_gene: NA
abundance: NA
v_gene: TRBV7-2

CDR3aa: CASREAGYHEQYF
CDR3nt: TGTGCCAGCAGGGAAGCAGGGTACCACGAGCAGTACTTC
j_gene: TRBJ2-7
d_gene: NA
abundance: NA
v_gene: TRBV28